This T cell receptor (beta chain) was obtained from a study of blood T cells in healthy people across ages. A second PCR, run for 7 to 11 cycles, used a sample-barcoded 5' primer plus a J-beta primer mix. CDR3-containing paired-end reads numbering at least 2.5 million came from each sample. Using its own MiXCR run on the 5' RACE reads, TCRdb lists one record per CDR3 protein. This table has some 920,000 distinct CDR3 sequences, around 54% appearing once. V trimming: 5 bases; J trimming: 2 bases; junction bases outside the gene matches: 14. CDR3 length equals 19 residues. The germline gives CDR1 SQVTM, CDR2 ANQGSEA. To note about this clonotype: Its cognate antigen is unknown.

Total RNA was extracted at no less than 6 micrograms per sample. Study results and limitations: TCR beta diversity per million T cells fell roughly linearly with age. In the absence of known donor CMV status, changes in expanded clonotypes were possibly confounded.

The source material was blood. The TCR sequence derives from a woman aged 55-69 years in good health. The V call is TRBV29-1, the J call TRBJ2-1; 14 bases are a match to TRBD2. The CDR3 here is CSVTAAGTSGSITYNEQFF. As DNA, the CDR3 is TGCAGCGTTACCGCTGCGGGGACTAGCGGGAGTATAACCTACAATGAGCAGTTCTTC.